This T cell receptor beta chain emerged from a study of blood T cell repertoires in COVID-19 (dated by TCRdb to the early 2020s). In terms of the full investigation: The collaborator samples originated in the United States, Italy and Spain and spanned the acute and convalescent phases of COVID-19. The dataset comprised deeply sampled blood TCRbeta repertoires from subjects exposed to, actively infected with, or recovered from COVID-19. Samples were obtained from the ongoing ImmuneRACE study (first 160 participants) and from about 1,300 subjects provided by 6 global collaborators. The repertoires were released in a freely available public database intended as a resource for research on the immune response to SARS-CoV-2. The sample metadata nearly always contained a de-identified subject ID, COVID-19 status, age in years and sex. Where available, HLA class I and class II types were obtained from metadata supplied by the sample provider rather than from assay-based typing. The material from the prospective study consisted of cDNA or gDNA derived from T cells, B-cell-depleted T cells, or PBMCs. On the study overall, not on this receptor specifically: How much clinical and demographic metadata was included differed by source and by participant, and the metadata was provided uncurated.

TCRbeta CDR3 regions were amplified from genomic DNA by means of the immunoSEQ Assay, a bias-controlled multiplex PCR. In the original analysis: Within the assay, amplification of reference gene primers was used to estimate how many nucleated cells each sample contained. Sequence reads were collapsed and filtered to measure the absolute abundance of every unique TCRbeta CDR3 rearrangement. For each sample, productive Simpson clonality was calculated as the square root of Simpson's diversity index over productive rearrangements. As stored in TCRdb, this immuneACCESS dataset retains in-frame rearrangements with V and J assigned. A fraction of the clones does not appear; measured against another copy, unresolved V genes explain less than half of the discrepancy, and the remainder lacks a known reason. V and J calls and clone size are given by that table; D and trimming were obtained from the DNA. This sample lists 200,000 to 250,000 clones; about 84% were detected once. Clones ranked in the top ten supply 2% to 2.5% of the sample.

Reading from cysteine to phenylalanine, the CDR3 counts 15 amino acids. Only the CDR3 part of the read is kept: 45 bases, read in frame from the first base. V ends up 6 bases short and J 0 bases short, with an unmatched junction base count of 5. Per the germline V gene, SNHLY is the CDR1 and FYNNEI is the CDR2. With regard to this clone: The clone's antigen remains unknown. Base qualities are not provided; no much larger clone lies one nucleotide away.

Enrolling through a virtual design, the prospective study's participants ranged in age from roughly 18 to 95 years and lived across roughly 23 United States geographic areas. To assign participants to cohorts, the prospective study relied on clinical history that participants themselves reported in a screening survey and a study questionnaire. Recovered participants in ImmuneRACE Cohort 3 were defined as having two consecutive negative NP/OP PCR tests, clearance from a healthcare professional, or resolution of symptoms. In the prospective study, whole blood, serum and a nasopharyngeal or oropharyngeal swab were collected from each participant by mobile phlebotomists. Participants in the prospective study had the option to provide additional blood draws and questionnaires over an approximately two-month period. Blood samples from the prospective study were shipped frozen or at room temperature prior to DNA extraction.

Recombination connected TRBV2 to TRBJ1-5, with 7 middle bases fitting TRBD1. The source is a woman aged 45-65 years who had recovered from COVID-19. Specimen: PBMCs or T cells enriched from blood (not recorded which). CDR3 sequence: CASSIQGTSNQPQHF. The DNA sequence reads TGTGCCAGCAGCATACAGGGGACTAGCAATCAGCCCCAGCATTTT. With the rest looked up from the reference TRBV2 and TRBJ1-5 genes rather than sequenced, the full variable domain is EPEVTQTPSHQVTQMGQEVILRCVPISNHLYFYWYRQILGQKVEFLVSFYNNEISEKSEIFDDQFSVERPDGSNFTLKIRSTKLEDSAMYFCASSIQGTSNQPQHFGDGTRLSIL.